This TCR beta chain was recovered during a study of T cell responses to AZD1222 COVID-19 vaccine. Study background: Pooling covered second doses at about 4 or about 12 weeks.

CDR1 SNHLY and CDR2 FYNNEI come from the germline V gene. J was trimmed by 0 bases and V by 6 bases; bases with no gene match: 7. The CDR3 sequence is 16 residues long. Using immunoSEQ multiplex PCR, the repertoire was profiled, and TCRdb retains in-frame clones only, with some absent. Among 100,000 to 150,000 clones listed, roughly 90% were seen once. General study findings and limits: Spike-specific TCR breadth and depth both grew after two AZD1222 doses. Clonal diversity may have been underestimated in mostly white British donors. Dominant at 160-218 and 743-854, vaccine-associated CD4 TCRs also spanned spike.

Comment on this clone: The antigen remains undetermined.

The specimen comprised peripheral blood, sampled on day 0 of AZD1222 vaccination. The receptor comes from an adult in good health. The gene calls are TRBV2 and TRBJ2-1; TRBD2 agrees at 8 bases. CDR3 DNA sequence: TGTGCCAGCAGAACGGGAGGGGATAGCTCCTACAATGAGCAGTTCTTC. It yields the protein CASRTGGDSSYNEQFF.